One sample yielded the 30 T cell receptor beta chains listed below, sequenced in a study of blood T cell repertoires in COVID-19. Data came from immunoSEQ multiplex PCR; TCRdb stores just in-frame clones and leaves some out. There are 150,000 to 200,000 clones in the sample; about 86% occur only once, and over 13% lies in the top ten. The sample consisted of peripheral blood. These receptors were collected from a man aged 30-40 years with active or convalescent COVID-19.

The V gene is TRBV28, the J gene TRBJ2-6; possible D gene TRBD2, 5 bases. Trimming took off 6 bases at V and 1 base at J, with 19 bases between the two ends. The CDR3 is 18 amino acids. CDR1 MDHEN and CDR2 SYDVKM come from the germline V gene. The CDR3 sequence is CASSDSGIPISGANVLTF. CDR3 sequence (DNA): TGTGCCAGCAGCGACTCGGGGATTCCAATTTCTGGGGCCAACGTCCTGACTTTC.

The chain employs TRBV4-1 and TRBJ1-1; the match to TRBD1 covers 7 bases. V gave up 4 bases and J gave up 2 bases; unmatched junction bases: 4. CDR3 length: 14 residues. CDR1 is MGHRA and CDR2 is YSYEKL in the germline V gene. The chain's CDR3 is CASSLRQGNTEAFF. The CDR3 DNA is TGCGCCAGCAGCCTGAGACAGGGAAACACTGAAGCTTTCTTT.

About this clone itself: The same CDR3 is also encoded by other DNA sequences in this sample. This sequence joins TRBV5-1 and TRBJ2-2; D is unclear. The CDR3 loop spans 12 amino acids. Germline V CDR1 and CDR2: SGHRS, YFSETQ. The ends were cut back, 4 bases at V and 2 bases at J, with 3 bases in the middle. DNA for the CDR3: TGCGCCAGCAGCCTTAACACCGGGGAGCTGTTTTTT. This sequence encodes CASSLNTGELFF.

This sequence joins TRBV15 and TRBJ2-3; no clear D gene. The CDR3 runs 16 residues. CDR1 LNHNV and CDR2 YYDKDF come from the germline V gene (reference sequence). V was pared by 1 base and J by 2 bases, with 13 bases between. CDR3 loop: CATSRVPVRYTDTQYF. DNA for the CDR3: TGTGCCACCAGCAGAGTTCCGGTCAGGTACACAGATACGCAGTATTTT.

The chain couples TRBV19 to TRBJ2-3; 11 positions match TRBD2. V gave up 4 bases and J gave up 4 bases; unmatched junction bases: 7. The CDR3 spans 16 residues. The germline gives CDR1 LNHDA, CDR2 SQIVND (reference sequence). The CDR3 nucleotides read TGTGCCAGTAGTACTTTAGCGGGAGGGCCGGCAGATACGCAGTATTTT. As protein: CASSTLAGGPADTQYF.

This clone was counted once. The rearrangement links TRBV11-2 to TRBJ1-2; weak D call: TRBD1 (6 bases). Germline V gene lookup returns CDR1 SGHAT and CDR2 FQNNGV. V was clipped by 0 bases and J by 3 bases, with 20 bases between them. The CDR3 consists of 18 residues. The CDR3 here is CASSLELALDSAHYGYTF. The CDR3 DNA sequence: TGTGCCAGCAGCTTAGAATTGGCCTTGGACAGTGCCCACTATGGCTACACCTTC.

The chain employs TRBV7-2 and TRBJ1-5; weak D call: TRBD1 (5 bases). V was pared by 2 bases and J by 0 bases, with 20 bases between. The CDR3 consists of 19 residues. The germline gives CDR1 SGHTA, CDR2 FQGNSA. In DNA form, the CDR3 reads TGTGCCAGCAGCTTAAGCTCGGGCAGGGCAGCGTATAGCAATCAGCCCCAGCATTTT. It translates to CASSLSSGRAAYSNQPQHF.

The chain is built from TRBV6-5 and TRBJ1-5; TRBD1 matches 7 bases. The CDR3 runs to 13 residues. Germline V gene data show CDR1 as MNHEY and CDR2 as SVGAGI. Trimming cost V 8 bases and J 3 bases; bases outside gene matches: 4. CDR3 in amino acids: CASGGTANQPQHF. Here the CDR3 DNA reads TGTGCCAGCGGAGGGACAGCCAATCAGCCCCAGCATTTT.

The chain combines TRBV19 with TRBJ2-5; TRBD1 matches at 7 bases. The J call may be in error: the DNA end matches TRBJ2-7 better. This CDR3 region has 13 residues. Germline assignment: CDR1 LNHDA and CDR2 SQIVND (reference sequence). CDR3 protein: CASSSTGYSEQYF. CDR3 in DNA: TGTGCCAGTAGTTCGACAGGGTATAGCGAGCAGTACTTC.

The chain links TRBV12-3 or TRBV12-4 to TRBJ2-7; 7 bases line up with TRBD1. Trimming cost V 4 bases and J 6 bases; bases outside gene matches: 6. This CDR3 has 13 residues. This CDR3 reads CASSSGQAGEQYF. The CDR3 nucleotides read TGTGCCAGCAGTTCAGGACAGGCGGGCGAGCAGTACTTC.

In its sample, this clone was seen once. V usage is TRBV6-5 and J usage is TRBJ2-1, with TRBD1 matching 7 bases. CDR1 and CDR2 (germline): MNHEY, SVGAGI. CDR3 length: 14 amino acids. J lost 4 bases, V lost 0 bases, and 0 bases had no gene match. The CDR3: CASSYSTGYNEQFF. CDR3 DNA: TGTGCCAGCAGTTACTCGACAGGGTACAATGAGCAGTTCTTC.

The chain uses TRBV18 and TRBJ1-2; D ambiguous. Germline V gene sequence: CDR1 KGHSH, CDR2 LQKENI. This CDR3 comprises 15 residues. The germline V and J ends were trimmed by 2 bases and 4 bases, with 14 bases remaining between them. CDR3 sequence: CASSPKEARTYGYTF. CDR3 coding DNA: TGTGCCAGCTCACCAAAGGAGGCGAGAACCTATGGCTACACCTTC.

J is TRBJ1-1 and V is TRBV6-5, with TRBD1 as a possible D gene (6 bases). The CDR3 totals 14 residues. Germline V gene lookup returns CDR1 MNHEY and CDR2 SVGAGI. V dropped 7 bases and J dropped 2 bases, with 14 bases sitting between them. The CDR3 region has the DNA TGTGCCAGCATTTTCAGGGGATTTAACACTGAAGCTTTCTTT. Residues: CASIFRGFNTEAFF.

The rearrangement links TRBV9 to TRBJ1-6; maybe TRBD1 (6 bases). There are 15 residues in the CDR3. The germline CDR1 and CDR2 sequences are SGDLS and YYNGEE. Trimming shortened V by 1 base and J by 8 bases, and 13 bases separated the two germline ends. This chain's CDR3 is CASSVSPGEDSPLHF. The DNA for the CDR3 is TGTGCCAGCAGCGTATCCCCAGGGGAAGATTCACCCCTCCACTTT.

The chain carries TRBV2 and TRBJ1-2; a weak D match, TRBD1 (5 bases). The CDR3 spans 14 residues. CDR1 SNHLY and CDR2 FYNNEI come from the germline V gene. Deletions cut 2 bases from V and 4 bases from J, with 11 bases between. The DNA of the CDR3 is TGTGCCAGCAGTGAATCCCAGACAGCCTATGGCTACACCTTC. Translation gives CASSESQTAYGYTF.

There are a few counts of this clone. The chain couples TRBV3-1 (or the pseudogene TRBV3-2) to TRBJ1-1; D remains unclear. The CDR3 spans 12 residues. V was trimmed by 3 bases and J by 8 bases, leaving 10 bases between them. Germline V gene data show CDR1 as LGHDT and CDR2 as YNNKEL (reference sequence). The CDR3: CASSQGSFEAFF. In DNA form, the CDR3 reads TGTGCCAGCAGCCAGGGGAGCTTCGAAGCTTTCTTT.

This rearrangement joins TRBV6-5 to TRBJ1-1; 8 nucleotides match TRBD1. This CDR3 contains 15 residues. The J segment lost 1 base and the V segment lost 4 bases, leaving 5 bases of the junction unmatched. CDR1 and CDR2 (germline): MNHEY, SVGAGI. CDR3 sequence: CASSSMTGANTEAFF. As DNA, the CDR3 is TGTGCCAGCAGTTCAATGACAGGGGCGAACACTGAAGCTTTCTTT.

The chain has TRBV9 and TRBJ2-3, with 7 bases aligning to TRBD1. The CDR3 contains 16 residues. Germline CDR1 reads SGDLS; CDR2 reads YYNGEE. V lost 3 bases to trimming and J lost 2 bases; unmatched junction nucleotides: 9. CDR3 loop: CASSDRDSLYTDTQYF. The DNA for the CDR3 is TGTGCCAGCAGCGATAGGGACAGCCTTTACACAGATACGCAGTATTTT.

J is TRBJ1-5 and V is TRBV7-2, with no clear D. V was pared by 3 bases and J by 3 bases, with 15 bases between. This CDR3 is 16 amino acids long. The V gene's germline CDR1 is SGHTA and CDR2 FQGNSA. The CDR3 coding sequence is TGTGCCAGCAGCTTGGCGGGAAGAAGTATCAATCAGCCCCAGCATTTT. It specifies CASSLAGRSINQPQHF.

The rearrangement links TRBV18 to TRBJ1-3, with 10 positions matching TRBD1. CDR1 and CDR2 (germline): KGHSH, LQKENI. CDR3 length: 16 residues. Trimming removed 2 bases from V and 4 bases from J; junction bases left unmatched: 5. The CDR3 region has the DNA TGTGCCAGCTCACCAGGAGACAGGGGGCCCGGAAACACCATATATTTT. Translation gives CASSPGDRGPGNTIYF. The full variable domain, with the rest looked up from reference TRBV18 and TRBJ1-3, is NAGVMQNPRHLVRRRGQEARLRCSPMKGHSHVYWYRQLPEEGLKFMVYLQKENIIDESGMPKERFSAEFPKEGPSILRIQQVVRGDSAAYFCASSPGDRGPGNTIYFGEGSWLTVV.

The chain has TRBV6-6 and TRBJ1-5, with D possibly matching TRBD1 (6 bases). The germline gives CDR1 MNHNY, CDR2 SVGAGI (reference sequence). The germline V and J ends were trimmed by 0 bases and 4 bases, with 10 bases remaining between them. The CDR3 is made up of 15 amino acids. For the CDR3, the DNA is TGTGCCAGCAGTTACTCGTCAGGGGAGAATCAGCCCCAGCATTTT. Translated: CASSYSSGENQPQHF.

This chain uses TRBV6-2 or TRBV6-3 with TRBJ2-1, with D unresolved. Germline CDR1 MNHEY, CDR2 SVGEGT. The CDR3 is 16 amino acids. V lost 4 bases and J lost 6, with 19 bases in between. Written as DNA, the CDR3 is TGTGCCAGCAGTTTAGCCTCGACGCGGATTTCCAATGAGCAGTTCTTC. Its translation: CASSLASTRISNEQFF.

The chain recombines TRBV18 with TRBJ1-1; D unresolved. The germline CDR1 and CDR2 sequences are KGHSH and LQKENI. This CDR3 comprises 14 residues. Trimming took off 3 bases at V and 3 bases at J, with 11 bases between the two ends. The CDR3 is CASSPSSTDTEAFF. The CDR3 bases are TGTGCCAGCTCACCCTCGTCCACAGACACTGAAGCTTTCTTT. Full variable domain (outside the CDR3, taken from reference TRBV18 and TRBJ1-1): NAGVMQNPRHLVRRRGQEARLRCSPMKGHSHVYWYRQLPEEGLKFMVYLQKENIIDESGMPKERFSAEFPKEGPSILRIQQVVRGDSAAYFCASSPSSTDTEAFFGQGTRLTVV.

V gene TRBV2 combines with J gene TRBJ1-5; 9 bases match TRBD1. CDR1 SNHLY and CDR2 FYNNEI come from the germline V gene. CDR3 length: 15 residues. The V and J ends lost 5 bases and 4 bases, in that order; junction bases with no gene match: 6. The CDR3 protein is CASSRGQGENQPQHF. In nucleotides, the CDR3 is TGTGCCAGCAGTAGGGGACAGGGAGAGAATCAGCCCCAGCATTTT.

The V gene is TRBV5-5, the J gene TRBJ2-3; D is uncertain. Trimming took 3 bases from V and 2 from J, leaving 10 bases between them. Germline CDR1 reads SGHKS; CDR2 reads YYEKEE (reference sequence). The CDR3 totals 14 residues. CDR3 nucleotide sequence: TGTGCCAGCAGCTCGAGAGAGATCACAGATACGCAGTATTTT. This encodes CASSSREITDTQYF.

This clone was seen just once. The chain uses TRBV11-2 and TRBJ2-1; tentatively, D is TRBD2 (5 bases). Trimming cost V 3 bases and J 2 bases, with 14 bases left between them. The CDR3 loop spans 16 amino acids. Germline CDR1 and CDR2: SGHAT and FQNNGV. The CDR3 region has the DNA TGTGCCAGCAGCTTTTTAGGGCTAGCAACCTACAATGAGCAGTTCTTC. The encoded protein is CASSFLGLATYNEQFF.

The chain links TRBV10-3 to TRBJ2-2; 8 bases agree with TRBD2. The CDR3 has 16 residues. CDR1 is ENHRY and CDR2 is SYGVKD in the germline V gene. V gave up 3 bases and J gave up 5 bases; unmatched junction bases: 8. The CDR3 loop is CAISDGGERETGELFF. CDR3 bases: TGTGCCATCAGTGATGGGGGCGAGCGGGAGACCGGGGAGCTGTTTTTT.

The gene calls are TRBV5-8 and TRBJ2-7; D is possibly TRBD1 (5 bases). CDR1 is SGHTS and CDR2 is YDEGEE in the germline V gene. The CDR3 has 16 residues. The V end lost 7 bases, the J end lost 2 bases, and 22 bases lay between the germline ends. In DNA form, the CDR3 reads TGTGCCAGCTCGGAGCTGTGGCCAGGGCCGACCTACGAGCAGTACTTC. This gives the protein CASSELWPGPTYEQYF. Using reference TRBV5-8 and TRBJ2-7 for the parts outside the CDR3, the full variable domain is EAGVTQSPTHLIKTRGQQATLRCSPISGHTSVYWYQQALGLGLQFLLWYDEGEERNRGNFPPRFSGRQFPNYSSELNVNALELEDSALYLCASSELWPGPTYEQYFGPGTRLTVT.

This chain uses TRBV4-1 with TRBJ1-4, with a possible D match to TRBD1 (6 bases). V lost 0 bases, J lost 7 bases, and 15 bases lay in between. The germline V gene encodes CDR1 MGHRA and CDR2 YSYEKL. This CDR3 contains 16 residues. The CDR3 loop is CASSQDAGAMGEKLFF. In DNA form, the CDR3 reads TGCGCCAGCAGCCAAGATGCAGGGGCGATGGGTGAAAAACTGTTTTTT.

The chain combines TRBV6-4 with TRBJ2-7, with 9 positions matching TRBD1. The CDR3 sequence is 15 residues long. V gave up 9 bases and J gave up 3 bases; unmatched junction bases: 12. Germline V lookup: CDR1 MRHNA, CDR2 SNTAGT. The CDR3 coding sequence is TGTGCCAGTCGGGACAGGGCGTTAAGTAGCTACGAGCAGTACTTC. This encodes CASRDRALSSYEQYF.